A single T cell receptor beta chain is shown here with its context. This clone's antigen is unknown. No much larger clonotype is one base removed from it; base qualities were not supplied. This sample is part of a study of blood T cell repertoires in COVID-19 (dated by TCRdb to about 2020). For the study in its entirety: Samples covering the acute and convalescent phases of COVID-19 were provided by collaborators in the United States, Italy and Spain. The material from the prospective study consisted of cDNA or gDNA derived from T cells, B-cell-depleted T cells, or PBMCs. Subjects who had been exposed to COVID-19, were actively infected with it, or had recovered from it provided the deeply sampled blood TCRbeta repertoires that made up the dataset. The repertoires were made available in a free public database intended to serve as a resource for research on the immune response to SARS-CoV-2. The samples were drawn from the first 160 participants of the ongoing ImmuneRACE study and from more than 1,000 subjects provided by 6 global collaborators. The sample metadata nearly always contained a de-identified subject ID, COVID-19 status, age in years and sex. Where available, HLA class I and class II types were obtained from metadata supplied by the sample provider rather than from assay-based typing. Results the study describes overall, beyond this receptor: How much clinical and demographic metadata was included differed by source and by participant, and the metadata was provided uncurated.

TCRbeta CDR3 regions were amplified from genomic DNA by means of the immunoSEQ Assay, a bias-controlled multiplex PCR. The study's own analysis went as follows. The number of nucleated cells in each sample was estimated by amplification of reference gene primers within the assay. To quantify the absolute abundance of each unique TCRbeta CDR3 rearrangement, sequence reads were collapsed and filtered. Productive Simpson clonality was computed per sample as the square root of Simpson's diversity index over productive rearrangements. Held by TCRdb, this immuneACCESS table contains in-frame sequences only and omits some clones. Under half of the omission traces to an unresolved V gene where checked; the cause of the rest is unknown. V and J calls and clone size are given by that table; D and trimming were obtained from the DNA. A total of about 82,000 clones appear in this sample, under 80% of them only once. The ten largest clonotypes hold about a third of the sample.

At one collaborating source in Seattle, patients were enrolled during active infection and were followed longitudinally through the course of disease. The collaborating institutions used their own protocols to collect whole blood in K2EDTA tubes. For TCRbeta analysis, collaborators shipped samples as frozen whole blood, isolated PBMCs, or DNA extracted from either of those sample types. Germline trimming: 6 bases from V, 4 bases from J; junction bases outside gene matches: 9. From cysteine to phenylalanine, the CDR3 is 16 amino acids long. Just the 48-base CDR3 DNA is kept, in frame starting at base 1. CDR1 LNHDA and CDR2 SQIVND are derived from the germline V gene (reference sequence).

Sequencing was carried out using peripheral blood. Recombination connected TRBV19 to TRBJ2-1, with 10 bases aligning to TRBD2. The origin of this receptor is a man aged 55 to 70 with COVID-19, enrolled during active disease. In nucleotides, the sequence is TGTGCCAGTAGAAACATACAAGCGGGAGGGTACAATGAGCAGTTCTTC. Its protein is CASRNIQAGGYNEQFF.